The clone carrying this T cell receptor (beta chain) has a count of ten or more. The antigen is undetermined. The junction differs from germline at one of its ends, possibly a read error. Together with thyroid ultrasound, orbital computed tomography, serum thyroxine and TRAb, clinical symptoms were used for diagnoses. This specimen belongs to a study of T cells in Graves' hyperthyroidism and ophthalmopathy. Study-wide results and caveats: Most thyroid clonotypes expanded above 0.001 appeared in blood too.

This CDR3 region has 14 residues. The germline gives CDR1 SGHRS, CDR2 YFSETQ. The investigators amplified TCR beta CDR3 regions from RNA transcripts. HTBI primers drove first-round RT-PCR of the TCR CDR3. TCRdb ran MiXCR on the multiplex PCR reads and lists one entry per CDR3 protein. The sample has about 660,000 distinct CDR3 sequences; just under 45% are singletons. The sequencing input was peripheral blood or thyroid tissue (not recorded which). The rearrangement links TRBV5-1 to TRBJ1-2; 7 positions agree with TRBD1. The clonotype was recovered from an adult man with Graves' disease, either hyperthyroidism or ophthalmopathy (not recorded which). In nucleotides, the CDR3 is TGTGCCAGCAGTTTAGGGACAGATAACTATGGCTACACCTTC. Protein sequence: CASSLGTDNYGYTF.